The present T cell receptor beta chain was sequenced within a study of identical twins' blood T cells. Each TCR cDNA library carried sample-specific barcodes on both ends. TCRdb reprocessed the 5' RACE reads with MiXCR, giving one entry per CDR3 protein. The table has 350,000 to 400,000 distinct CDR3 sequences, about 28% seen once. The CDR3 extends over 15 amino acids. Germline V gene lookup returns CDR1 SQVTM and CDR2 ANQGSEA. Trimming took 8 bases from V and 1 from J, leaving 18 bases between them. This clonotype showed up many times. The J gene is TRBJ2-1, the V gene TRBV29-1; D is uncertain. This TCR was recovered from a woman aged 18-49 years in good health. Sequencing was performed on PBMCs. The CDR3 sequence: CSYSKSRTSYNEQFF. CDR3 nucleotide sequence: TGCAGCTACTCAAAGTCCCGGACGTCCTACAATGAGCAGTTCTTC.